Each of the 25 T cell receptor beta chains below was sequenced from the same sample in a study of blood T cell repertoires in COVID-19. Assay used: immunoSEQ multiplex PCR; TCRdb lists only in-frame clones, some missing. Counted here are under 350,000 clones, around 88% occurring once; the ten biggest clones make up about 4.2%. Sequencing used peripheral blood. All receptors derive from a man between 40 and 49 years old with acute or convalescent COVID-19.

The chain is built from TRBV19 and TRBJ1-5, with 9 bases matching TRBD1. V lost 8 bases to trimming and J lost 1 base; unmatched junction nucleotides: 6. The CDR3 length is 15 residues. Germline CDR1 LNHDA, CDR2 SQIVND (reference sequence). The CDR3 DNA follows: TGTGCCAGTCTACAGGGGGCTCGGAGCAATCAGCCCCAGCATTTT. It encodes CASLQGARSNQPQHF.

The chain combines TRBV6-7 with TRBJ2-7; 11 bases agree with TRBD1. TRBV6-7 is given ORF status, its function remaining uncertain. V gave up 7 bases and J gave up 9 bases; unmatched junction bases: 11. There are 14 residues in the CDR3. CDR3 nucleotides: TGTGCCAGCACCTCCACCCGGGACAGGGGGTGGCAGTACTTC. Translating gives CASTSTRDRGWQYF.

V usage is TRBV7-9 and J usage is TRBJ2-7, with 10 bases identical to TRBD1. The V gene's germline CDR1 is SEHNR and CDR2 FQNEAQ (reference sequence). The CDR3 is 16 amino acids. The ends lost 2 bases at V and 1 base at J; junction bases unmatched: 5. The CDR3 sequence: CASSLTPGQGSYEQYF. As DNA, the CDR3 is TGTGCCAGCAGCTTAACCCCGGGACAGGGGTCCTACGAGCAGTACTTC.

The chain uses TRBV4-2 and TRBJ1-3, with no clear D. The germline V and J ends were trimmed by 0 bases and 7 bases, with 19 bases remaining between them. Germline lookup yields CDR1 LGHNA and CDR2 YNFKEQ. This CDR3 region has 17 residues. The CDR3 region is CASSQDLALTLSNTIYF. Here the CDR3 DNA reads TGTGCCAGCAGCCAAGATCTCGCACTGACACTCAGCAACACCATATATTTT.

This clone was observed a single time. This sequence joins TRBV15 and TRBJ2-3; 9 nucleotides align to TRBD1. J gave up 6 bases and V 6 bases, and 10 bases lay outside the gene matches. The V gene's germline CDR1 is LNHNV and CDR2 YYDKDF (reference sequence). This CDR3 region has 15 residues. CDR3 protein: CATRVGTGLGDTQYF. The CDR3 DNA sequence: TGTGCCACCAGAGTAGGGACAGGGCTGGGGGATACGCAGTATTTT. Variable domain in full (rest from reference TRBV15 and TRBJ2-3): DAMVIQNPRYQVTQFGKPVTLSCSQTLNHNVMYWYQQKSSQAPKLLFHYYDKDFNNEADTPDNFQSRRPNTSFCFLDIRSPGLGDTAMYLCATRVGTGLGDTQYFGPGTRLTVL.

The chain uses TRBV6-1 and TRBJ1-1, with 10 nucleotides matching TRBD1. This CDR3 has 16 residues. The germline V gene encodes CDR1 MNHNS and CDR2 SASEGT. V lost 3 bases, J lost 3 bases, and 7 bases stayed unmatched. This chain's CDR3 is CASSDIAGTGDTEAFF. CDR3 sequence (DNA): TGTGCCAGCAGTGATATAGCCGGGACAGGGGACACTGAAGCTTTCTTT.

In its sample, this clone was seen once. V is TRBV3-1 (or the pseudogene TRBV3-2) and J is TRBJ1-2; D not certain. Germline lookup yields CDR1 LGHDT and CDR2 YNNKEL (reference sequence). Trimming left V 4 bases short and J 1 base short, with 16 bases between. The CDR3 runs 16 residues. The CDR3 bases are TGTGCCAGCAGCCCCACGGAGGCCGGGCTTAACTATGGCTACACCTTC. It encodes CASSPTEAGLNYGYTF.

The CDR3 sequence is CASSLDRNFYNEQFF. CDR3 nucleotide sequence: TGTGCCAGCAGTTTAGACAGAAACTTCTACAATGAGCAGTTCTTC. The chain uses TRBV28 and TRBJ2-1, with TRBD1 as a possible D gene (5 bases). This CDR3 has 15 amino acids. Germline loops: CDR1 MDHEN, CDR2 SYDVKM. Trimming removed 2 bases from V and 3 bases from J, with 11 bases in between.

The sample holds a few counts of this clone. The chain uses TRBV5-6 and TRBJ2-5; a weak D match, TRBD2 (5 bases). V lost 1 base and J lost 2, with 6 bases in between. Germline assignment: CDR1 SGHDT and CDR2 YYEEEE. The CDR3 contains 13 residues. CDR3 residues: CASSLPGQETQYF. The CDR3, as DNA: TGTGCCAGCAGCTTGCCGGGACAAGAGACCCAGTACTTC.

The chain combines TRBV5-1 with TRBJ1-2, with unresolved D. In germline, CDR1 is SGHRS, CDR2 YFSETQ. Trimming stripped 4 bases from V and 6 bases from J, with 13 bases between. The CDR3 runs 13 residues. The CDR3 sequence: CASSPTANDGYTF. CDR3 in DNA: TGCGCCAGCAGCCCGACTGCGAACGATGGCTACACCTTC.

The J gene is TRBJ1-6, the V gene TRBV27, with no clear D. Per the germline V gene, CDR1 is MNHEY and CDR2 is SMNVEV (reference sequence). CDR3 length: 13 residues. The V end was cut by 6 bases, the J end by 10 bases, with 13 bases between. CDR3 residues: CASRAGGRSPLHF. CDR3 in DNA: TGTGCCAGCAGGGCCGGAGGGCGATCACCCCTCCACTTT.

This chain joins TRBV11-2 and TRBJ2-7, with D maybe TRBD1 (6 bases). Germline assignment: CDR1 SGHAT and CDR2 FQNNGV. V was pared by 3 bases and J by 1 base, with 10 bases between. This CDR3 spans 14 amino acids. The CDR3 DNA is TGTGCCAGCAGCTTTCAGGGGAGATCCTACGAGCAGTACTTC. Its protein is CASSFQGRSYEQYF.

Turning to this clone: Because the CDR3 is missing its conserved closing phenylalanine or tryptophan, this is likely a read error. The DNA is left out, because the CDR3 cannot be placed on it with certainty; the CDR3 is given as TCRdb lists it. V gene TRBV19 combines with J gene TRBJ2-7; the D call in the table, TRBD2, was not verified against the DNA. The CDR3 region is 12 residues in length, termini included. Germline CDR1 and CDR2: LNHDA and SQIVND (reference sequence). The CDR3 loop is CASSIDLGSPLR.

The chain carries TRBV12-5 and TRBJ2-1; maybe TRBD1 (6 bases). The length of the CDR3 is 13 residues. V shed 5 bases and J shed 7 bases, with 12 bases lying between them. Looked up from germline, CDR1 is LGHNT and CDR2 is FRNRAP. The CDR3 bases are TGTGCTAGTGGTCTACAGACAGGTAATGAGCAGTTCTTC. Its protein product is CASGLQTGNEQFF.

This chain connects TRBV29-1 to TRBJ2-2; D may be TRBD1 (6 bases). The CDR3 contains 14 residues. The V gene's germline CDR1 is SQVTM and CDR2 ANQGSEA. The V gene lost 5 bases and the J gene lost 6 bases, with 16 bases spanning the gap. CDR3 residues: CSVKADRSPGELFF. The DNA of the CDR3 is TGCAGCGTTAAAGCAGACAGGTCCCCCGGGGAGCTGTTTTTT.

V usage is TRBV3-1 (or the pseudogene TRBV3-2) and J usage is TRBJ2-7, with D maybe TRBD2 (5 bases). CDR3 size: 15 residues. V was shortened by 3 bases and J by 4 bases, with 16 bases between the two germline ends. Per the germline V gene, CDR1 is LGHDT and CDR2 is YNNKEL (reference sequence). The CDR3 coding sequence is TGTGCCAGCAGCCACCGCGGACTGCCACCTTACGAGCAGTACTTC. Its translation: CASSHRGLPPYEQYF.

The J gene is TRBJ1-4, the V gene TRBV27, with 10 bases identical to TRBD1. In germline, CDR1 is MNHEY, CDR2 SMNVEV (reference sequence). CDR3 length: 17 residues. J was trimmed by 1 base and V by 5 bases; bases with no gene match: 7. CDR3 residues: CASSPDRGRKTNEKLFF. CDR3 in DNA: TGTGCCAGCAGTCCCGACAGGGGGCGGAAAACTAATGAAAAACTGTTTTTT.

For the CDR3, the DNA is TGCGCCAGCAGTGAGCCCCCGGGACAGGGCGGCGCTGAAGCTTTCTTT. It codes for CASSEPPGQGGAEAFF. V gene TRBV10-2 combines with J gene TRBJ1-1; 9 bases are shared with TRBD1. Germline CDR1 is WSHSY and CDR2 is SAAADI. This CDR3 comprises 16 residues. The J segment lost 6 bases and the V segment lost 2 bases, leaving 10 bases of the junction unmatched.

The chain employs TRBV2 and TRBJ2-3; 11 bases line up with TRBD2. Trimming took 6 bases from V and 5 from J; bases not matched to a gene: 10. This CDR3 spans 16 amino acids. The V gene's germline CDR1 is SNHLY and CDR2 FYNNEI. The CDR3 loop is CASRGNSGGAGDTQYF. In nucleotides, the CDR3 is TGTGCCAGCAGGGGTAATAGCGGGGGGGCAGGAGATACGCAGTATTTT.

This chain uses TRBV19 with TRBJ1-2, with 7 bases identical to TRBD1. Germline values: CDR1 LNHDA, CDR2 SQIVND (reference sequence). The CDR3 has 16 residues. After removal of 5 bases from V and 7 bases from J, the junction contained 16 bases not matched to a gene. The CDR3 loop reads CASSPYWTGQWGGYTF. The CDR3 DNA reads TGTGCCAGTAGTCCATACTGGACAGGCCAATGGGGTGGCTACACCTTC.

This sequence joins TRBV5-6 and TRBJ2-3; TRBD1 might be the D (5 bases). CDR3 length: 15 amino acids. Germline CDR1 is SGHDT and CDR2 is YYEEEE. The V end lost 4 bases, the J end lost 3 bases, and 15 bases lay between the germline ends. Here the CDR3 DNA reads TGTGCCAGCAGCCCAAGGGGCAGGGAAACAGATACGCAGTATTTT. This gives the protein CASSPRGRETDTQYF.

V and J are TRBV11-2 and TRBJ2-7; 8 nucleotides line up with TRBD1. In germline, CDR1 is SGHAT, CDR2 FQNNGV. The J segment lost 2 bases and the V segment lost 5 bases, leaving 2 bases of the junction unmatched. The CDR3 runs 13 residues. CDR3 sequence (DNA): TGTGCCAGCAGCCGACAGGGGACCTACGAGCAGTACTTC. Translated, it gives CASSRQGTYEQYF.

The count of this clone is one. The chain recombines TRBV5-6 with TRBJ2-3; 12 nucleotides agree with TRBD2. Germline-derived CDR1 and CDR2 are SGHDT and YYEEEE. V trimming: 2 bases; J trimming: 4 bases; junction bases outside the gene matches: 11. The CDR3 runs 18 residues. CDR3 loop: CASSLGLAGGLSPDTQYF. The CDR3 DNA reads as TGTGCCAGCAGCTTAGGGCTAGCGGGGGGGCTTTCACCAGATACGCAGTATTTT.

V usage is TRBV5-1 and J usage is TRBJ1-2, with D possibly TRBD1 on 6 matching bases. The germline CDR1 and CDR2 sequences are SGHRS and YFSETQ. Deletions cut 6 bases from V and 0 bases from J, with 12 bases between. The CDR3 totals 14 residues. The DNA for the CDR3 is TGCGCCAGCAACGCAGGGGACCCTAACTATGGCTACACCTTC. Its translation is CASNAGDPNYGYTF. Looking up the rest from reference TRBV5-1 and TRBJ1-2 gives the full variable domain: KAGVTQTPRYLIKTRGQQVTLSCSPISGHRSVSWYQQTPGQGLQFLFEYFSETQRNKGNFPGRFSGRQFSNSRSEMNVSTLELGDSALYLCASNAGDPNYGYTFGSGTRLTVV.

The rearrangement joins TRBV5-6 to TRBJ1-5; D remains unclear. This CDR3 has 13 amino acids. The V end was cut by 0 bases, the J end by 4 bases, with 5 bases between. Germline values: CDR1 SGHDT, CDR2 YYEEEE. The CDR3 loop is CASSLGRNQPQHF. As DNA, the CDR3 is TGTGCCAGCAGCTTGGGCAGGAATCAGCCCCAGCATTTT.